This TCR beta chain was retrieved from a study of cytomegalovirus exposure and HLA in healthy donors. About the research overall: The 550 to 800 first-cohort repertoires and the approximately 110 validation repertoires shared the same platform, a later analysis reported.

Germline trimming cut 7 bases from V and 7 bases from J; bases unmatched to any gene: 10. Germline V lookup: CDR1 MNHEY, CDR2 SVGAGI. The CDR3 length is 15 residues. TCRdb's copy holds only in-frame clones and misses some; the assay was immunoSEQ multiplex PCR. The table has approximately 49,000 clones, roughly 93% seen once; the top ten hold over 1.1%. Worth noting for this clone: The antigen is undetermined.

General study findings and limits: Rare TCR sequences predominated, though certain public TCRs were found in many donors. Investigators reported approximately 170 TCR beta chains as tied to cytomegalovirus.

The receptor's source is a man aged 18 to 29 in good health and CMV-seronegative. This chain connects TRBV6-5 to TRBJ2-1, with 10 bases matching TRBD2. Material: PBMCs. The CDR3 reads CASTRALAGENEQFF. CDR3 coding DNA: TGTGCCAGCACCCGGGCGCTAGCGGGAGAGAATGAGCAGTTCTTC.